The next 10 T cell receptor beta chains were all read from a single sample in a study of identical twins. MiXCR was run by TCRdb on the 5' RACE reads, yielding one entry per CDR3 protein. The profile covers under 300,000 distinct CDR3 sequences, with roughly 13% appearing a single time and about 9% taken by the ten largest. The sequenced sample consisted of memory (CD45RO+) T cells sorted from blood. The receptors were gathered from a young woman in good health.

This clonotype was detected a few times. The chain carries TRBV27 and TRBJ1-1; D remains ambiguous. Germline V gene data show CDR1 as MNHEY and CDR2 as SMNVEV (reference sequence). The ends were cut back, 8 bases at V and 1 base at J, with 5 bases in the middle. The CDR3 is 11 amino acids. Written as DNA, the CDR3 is TGTGCCAGCCGCCGGAACACTGAAGCTTTCTTT. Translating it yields CASRRNTEAFF.

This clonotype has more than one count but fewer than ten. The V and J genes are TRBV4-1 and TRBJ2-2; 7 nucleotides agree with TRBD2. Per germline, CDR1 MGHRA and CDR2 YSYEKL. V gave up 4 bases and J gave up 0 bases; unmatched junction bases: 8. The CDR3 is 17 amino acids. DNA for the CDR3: TGCGCCAGCAGCCTACTATATGGGGGGGCGAACACCGGGGAGCTGTTTTTT. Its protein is CASSLLYGGANTGELFF.

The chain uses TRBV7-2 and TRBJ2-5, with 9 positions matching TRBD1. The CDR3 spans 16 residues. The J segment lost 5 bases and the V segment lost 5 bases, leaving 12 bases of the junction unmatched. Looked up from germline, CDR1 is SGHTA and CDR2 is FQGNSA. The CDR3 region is CASSLDRGVVAETQYF. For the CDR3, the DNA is TGTGCCAGCAGCCTGGACAGGGGAGTGGTCGCGGAGACCCAGTACTTC.

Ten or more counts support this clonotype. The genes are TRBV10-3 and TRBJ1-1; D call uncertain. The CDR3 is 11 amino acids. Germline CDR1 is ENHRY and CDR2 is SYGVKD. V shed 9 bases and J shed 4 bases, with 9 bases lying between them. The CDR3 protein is CAIRSFTEAFF. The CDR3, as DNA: TGTGCCATTAGGAGTTTCACTGAAGCTTTCTTT.

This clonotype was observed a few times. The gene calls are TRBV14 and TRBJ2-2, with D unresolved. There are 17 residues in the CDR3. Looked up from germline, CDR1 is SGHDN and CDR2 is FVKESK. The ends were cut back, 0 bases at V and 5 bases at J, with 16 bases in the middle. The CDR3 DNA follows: TGTGCCAGCAGCCAAGATACTCTTAAGGGATGGACCGGGGAGCTGTTTTTT. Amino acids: CASSQDTLKGWTGELFF.

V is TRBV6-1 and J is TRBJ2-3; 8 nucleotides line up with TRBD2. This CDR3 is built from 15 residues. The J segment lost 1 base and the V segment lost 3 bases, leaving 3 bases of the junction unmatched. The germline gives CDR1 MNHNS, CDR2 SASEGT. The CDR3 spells CASSDYGGGTDTQYF. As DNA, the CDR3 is TGTGCCAGCAGTGATTACGGGGGGGGCACAGATACGCAGTATTTT.

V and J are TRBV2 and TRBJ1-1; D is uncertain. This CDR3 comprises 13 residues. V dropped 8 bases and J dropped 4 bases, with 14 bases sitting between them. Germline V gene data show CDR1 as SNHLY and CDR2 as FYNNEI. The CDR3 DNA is TGTGCCAGCCTCGGGCAGCCAGGCACTGAAGCTTTCTTT. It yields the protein CASLGQPGTEAFF.

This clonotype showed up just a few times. The CDR3 DNA sequence: TGCAGTGCCCCCGGGACAGGGAGGGATACGCAGTATTTT. Its translation: CSAPGTGRDTQYF. The chain uses TRBV20-1 and TRBJ2-3, with 9 bases aligning to TRBD1. Losses at the gene ends were 6 bases for V and 6 bases for J; bases not matched to a gene: 7. The CDR3 runs to 13 residues. In germline, CDR1 is DFQATT, CDR2 SNEGSKA (reference sequence).

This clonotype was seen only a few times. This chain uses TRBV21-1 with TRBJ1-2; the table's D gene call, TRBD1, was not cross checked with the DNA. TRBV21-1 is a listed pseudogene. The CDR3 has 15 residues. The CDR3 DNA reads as TGTGCCAGCAGCAAAGGATCCAGGGCGGACTATGGCTACACCTTC. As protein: CASSKGSRADYGYTF.

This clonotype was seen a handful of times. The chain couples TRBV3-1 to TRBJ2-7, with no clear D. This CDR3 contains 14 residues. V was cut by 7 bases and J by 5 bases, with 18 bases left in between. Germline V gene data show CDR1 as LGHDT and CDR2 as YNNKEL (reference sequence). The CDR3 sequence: CASTRSGRSDEQYF. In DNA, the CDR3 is TGTGCCAGCACCCGTTCCGGCCGTTCGGACGAGCAGTACTTC.